This T cell receptor (beta chain) comes out of a study of beta chain features in type 1 diabetes. General study results and limits: Shortening that was moderate but significant affected the TCRB CDR3s of Type 1 diabetes patients in all four CD4+ subsets. Possibly, sequencing cDNA over-represented cells that had high TCR expression levels.

Remarks on this clone: Its antigen is not known.

TCRB transcripts that were expressed got sequenced, as all of the isolated RNA had been reverse transcribed. Measured with immunoSEQ multiplex PCR; TCRdb has only the in-frame clones, and not every one. The sample consists of 250,000 or so clones, more than 11% of them appearing once. This CDR3 is built from 14 residues. Germline lookup yields CDR1 MDHEN and CDR2 SYDVKM. Trimming took 3 bases from V and 2 from J, leaving 5 bases between them. This clonotype was sampled from a man aged 25 to 40 with type 1 diabetes. The chain uses TRBV28 and TRBJ2-6; perhaps TRBD1 as D (5 bases). Sequences were obtained from naive CD4+ T cells from blood. CDR3 residues: CASSLTAGANVLTF. DNA for the CDR3: TGTGCCAGCAGTTTGACAGCTGGGGCCAACGTCCTGACTTTC.